The rows below give T cell receptor beta chains drawn from one sample of a study of T cell repertoires in cytomegalovirus infection. TCRdb fed the reads into MiXCR, producing one record per CDR3 protein. The sample yields approximately 730,000 distinct CDR3 sequences, 25% to 30% seen once. Which antigens these TCRs recognize remains unknown. Sequenced here: cultured CD8+ T cells from PBMCs, sampled from culture after CMV antigen stimulation. Receptors originate from a human donor in good health (CMV status not recorded). Some clones in this sample may be carry-over from other donors' samples. Both conserved end residues are part of each CDR3. The D gene is left open where the match is weak. Where a row states a size, it is once, few, many or the class of an expanded clone; other rows omit it.

J,D,size,V,DNA,CDR3
TRBJ1-2,.,once,TRBV10-3,TGTGTCATCAGTGAAAGTTACTATGGCTACACCTTC,CVISESYYGYTF
TRBJ2-3,.,many,TRBV7-6,TGTGCCAGCAGCTTCCGGGGCTTATCCACAGATACGCAGTATTTT,CASSFRGLSTDTQYF
TRBJ1-1,.,.,TRBV12-3/TRBV12-4,TGTGCCAGCAGCGACAACAGGGCCAACTTCGCTGAAGCTTTCTTT,CASSDNRANFAEAFF
TRBJ2-5,.,.,TRBV4-2,TGTGCCAGCAGCCAGGAACGGGGTTTGAAGGTGGAGACCCAGTACTTC,CASSQERGLKVETQYF
TRBJ1-1,.,once,TRBV11-2,TGTGCCAGCAGCTTAGAGGCCGTTACTGAAGCTTTCTTT,CASSLEAVTEAFF
TRBJ2-4,.,few,TRBV12-3/TRBV12-4,TGTGCCAGCAGCCCCGGACAAGAGGACATTCAGTACTTC,CASSPGQEDIQYF
TRBJ2-1,TRBD1,few,TRBV12-3/TRBV12-4,TGTGCCAGCATCCCTATAGGGCTACCGGGACAGGAGACCAATGAGCAGTTCTTC,CASIPIGLPGQETNEQFF
TRBJ2-2,.,.,TRBV6-5,TGTGCCAGCAGTTACCTGGATATGGCCGGGGAGCTGTTTTTT,CASSYLDMAGELFF
TRBJ2-2,.,many,TRBV7-2,TGTGCCAGCCTCCGAGTAACCGGGGAGCTGTTTTTT,CASLRVTGELFF
TRBJ1-5,.,.,TRBV6-2/TRBV6-3,TGTGCCAGCAGTTACCAACCTCCGGGGTGGCTTAGCAATCAGCCCCAGCATTTT,CASSYQPPGWLSNQPQHF
TRBJ1-6,.,.,TRBV9,TGTGCCAGCAGCCGCACAGGGTCAGTGGGTTCACCCCTCCACTTT,CASSRTGSVGSPLHF
TRBJ2-2,TRBD1,many,TRBV7-8,TGTGCCCTTCCCGGGACAGAGAACACCGGGGAGCTGTTTTTT,CALPGTENTGELFF
TRBJ1-4,.,.,TRBV27,TGTGCCAGCAGAGCCTCCGGGGTTTGGACTAATGAAAAACTGTTTTTT,CASRASGVWTNEKLFF
TRBJ2-1,TRBD1,many,TRBV11-1,TGTGCCAGCAGCTTATGGGACAGTCTTTCTTACTACAATGAGCAGTTCTTC,CASSLWDSLSYYNEQFF
TRBJ1-1,.,many,TRBV7-9,TGTGCCAGCAGCTTGACCGCTGAAGCTTTCTTT,CASSLTAEAFF
TRBJ2-5,TRBD2,.,TRBV7-3,TGTGCCAGCAGTCCCGGGACTAGAGGGGGGTACCAAGAGACCCAGTACTTC,CASSPGTRGGYQETQYF
TRBJ1-1,.,many,TRBV7-2,TGTGCCAGCAGCTTACGCCGGGAAGGTCCTGAAGCTTTCTTT,CASSLRREGPEAFF
TRBJ1-6,TRBD1,.,TRBV6-5,TGTGCCAGTAGTTACCAGGGGGGAAGGGGGCGCTTTAATTCACCCCTCCACTTT,CASSYQGGRGRFNSPLHF
TRBJ2-7,.,few,TRBV5-6,TGTGCCAGCAGCTTGACGGGGTCTCGAGAGCAGTACTTC,CASSLTGSREQYF
TRBJ2-7,.,.,TRBV18,TGTGCCAGCTCACCACCAGCGCCCTACGAGCAGTACTTC,CASSPPAPYEQYF
TRBJ1-1,.,many,TRBV12-3/TRBV12-4,TGTGCCAGCAGTTTGTACGGACTGAACACTGAAGCTTTCTTT,CASSLYGLNTEAFF
TRBJ1-1,TRBD1,few,TRBV27,TGTGCCAGCAGTTTCGACAGGGGTGGCACTGAAGCTTTCTTT,CASSFDRGGTEAFF
TRBJ2-7,.,few,TRBV12-3/TRBV12-4,TGTGCCAGCAGCACCCCAAGCTCCTACGAGCAGTACTTC,CASSTPSSYEQYF
TRBJ1-1,.,.,TRBV9,TGTGCCAGCAGCGTAGGGGTGGGGGGGAACACTGAAGCTTTCTTT,CASSVGVGGNTEAFF
TRBJ1-5,.,.,TRBV25-1,TGTGCCAGCAGTGATTCTAGCCATCAGCCCCAGCATTTT,CASSDSSHQPQHF
TRBJ2-3,TRBD2,.,TRBV9,TGTGCCAGCAGCGTTGAGAGCGGGGGGCCGGGAGATACGCAGTATTTT,CASSVESGGPGDTQYF
TRBJ2-7,.,.,TRBV14,TGTGCCAGCAGCCATCGGTTGAGGGGATCGAGCGAGCAGTACTTC,CASSHRLRGSSEQYF
TRBJ2-1,TRBD2,.,TRBV12-3/TRBV12-4,TGTGCCAGCACCGGAGCGGGGGCCGCTTACAATGAGCAGTTCTTC,CASTGAGAAYNEQFF